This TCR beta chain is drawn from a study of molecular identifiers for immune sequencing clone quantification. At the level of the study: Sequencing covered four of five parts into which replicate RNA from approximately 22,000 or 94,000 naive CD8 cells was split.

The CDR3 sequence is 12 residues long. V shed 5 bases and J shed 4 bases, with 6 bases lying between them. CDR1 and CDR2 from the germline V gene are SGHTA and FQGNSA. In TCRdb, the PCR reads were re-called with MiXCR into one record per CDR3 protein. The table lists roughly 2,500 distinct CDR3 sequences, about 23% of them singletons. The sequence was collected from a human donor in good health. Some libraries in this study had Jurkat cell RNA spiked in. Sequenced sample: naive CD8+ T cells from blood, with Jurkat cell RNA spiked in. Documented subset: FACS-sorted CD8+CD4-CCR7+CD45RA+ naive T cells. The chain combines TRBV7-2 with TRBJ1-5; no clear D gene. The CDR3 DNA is TGTGCCAGCAGCGTCTATAATCAGCCCCAGCATTTT. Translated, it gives CASSVYNQPQHF.